This TCR beta chain emerged from a study of cytomegalovirus exposure and HLA in healthy donors. Regarding the study as a whole: An apparent linkage of common viral pathogens to several of the most significant clusters emerged in a later analysis. Highest at DRB1 and lowest at HLA-C, TCR association rates differed among HLA loci in a later analysis. Later on, a genetic analysis was performed. It linked a missense variant in DCLRE1C with V- and J-gene trimming of TCR beta.

The primer mix had 60 Vbeta and 13 Jbeta primers. Only in-frame clones appear in the TCRdb table, and some are missing; sequencing was by immunoSEQ multiplex PCR. The repertoire holds over 100,000 clones, about 61% seen once, with 2.4% in the top ten. As concerns this clone: Its antigen is unidentified.

The source material was PBMCs. The clonotype was recovered from a middle-aged woman in good health and CMV-seronegative.

The CDR3 DNA follows: TGTGCCAGTAGTTCGCTTAGCGGACTCTCCCCACGGACCCAGTACTTC. It translates to CASSSLSGLSPRTQYF. V gene TRBV19 combines with J gene TRBJ2-5, with D perhaps matching TRBD2 (6 bases). The V and J ends lost 5 bases and 7 bases respectively, with 23 bases between them. The CDR3 runs to 16 residues. Germline CDR1 and CDR2: LNHDA and SQIVND (reference sequence).